This T cell receptor (beta chain) originates from a study of blood T cells in healthy people across ages. Trimming removed 0 bases at V and 8 bases at J, with 5 bases between. The CDR3 extends over 12 amino acids. The germline V gene has CDR1 LGHNA and CDR2 YNFKEQ. Then a second PCR, running about 6 to 11 cycles, was carried out with a sample-barcoded 5' primer and a J-beta primer mix. TCRdb re-analysed the 5' RACE reads in MiXCR, keeping a single row per CDR3 protein. The data contain roughly 800,000 distinct CDR3 sequences, over 45% of them singletons. Overall study findings and caveats: No conclusive comparison of naive versus antigen-experienced cells was possible with unsorted PBMCs.

Concerning this clonotype itself: What it binds is unknown.

The TCR sequence derives from a man aged 25 to 40 in good health. The sequencing input was blood. The rearrangement links TRBV4-2 to TRBJ2-1, with D uncertain. CDR3 region: CASSQDSHEQFF. The CDR3 DNA reads as TGTGCCAGCAGCCAAGACAGTCATGAGCAGTTCTTC.